These 8 T cell receptor beta chains came from one sample sequenced in a study of spatial heterogeneity in lung cancer. Indicated time point: sample taken at primary tumor resection. Whole RNA came from tumor, nontumor lung or frozen PBMC and was sequenced without being sorted. TCRdb used MiXCR to reprocess the 5' RACE reads, holding one entry per CDR3 protein. The sample includes around 87,000 distinct CDR3 sequences, approximately 12% seen only once; the top ten take 35% to 45%. The sequenced sample was PBMCs, obtained at surgery. The source of these receptors is a male donor with early-stage non-small cell lung cancer.

The chain employs TRBV19 and TRBJ2-3; D is perhaps TRBD1 or TRBD2 (5 bases each). This CDR3 has 16 amino acids. V was cut by 11 bases and J by 6 bases, with 27 bases left in between. Germline assignment: CDR1 LNHDA and CDR2 SQIVND (reference sequence). The CDR3 coding sequence is TGTGCCTCCCAGCACCCCGGGACGCCGGCTCGGGATACGCAGTATTTT. This translates into CASQHPGTPARDTQYF.

In its sample, this clonotype was seen many times. The chain's CDR3 is CASSVGVGYEQYF. In DNA form, the CDR3 reads TGTGCCAGCAGCGTAGGAGTTGGCTACGAGCAGTACTTC. The chain joins TRBV9 to TRBJ2-7; D is unclear. The CDR3 extends over 13 amino acids. Between the trimmed V and J ends, which lost 0 bases and 3 bases, there was a span of 7 bases. Germline V gene data show CDR1 as SGDLS and CDR2 as YYNGEE.

This clonotype turned up a few times. This chain connects TRBV20-1 to TRBJ1-1; the D gene is possibly TRBD1 (6 bases). The germline gives CDR1 DFQATT, CDR2 SNEGSKA (reference sequence). The CDR3 length is 12 residues. Trimming removed 8 bases at V and 7 bases at J, with 17 bases between. The CDR3 here is CSSSGTTVEAFF. CDR3 coding DNA: TGCAGTTCTTCCGGGACAACCGTTGAAGCTTTCTTT.

This clonotype was recorded many times. V usage is TRBV7-2 and J usage is TRBJ2-5, with 9 bases that match TRBD1. Germline V gives CDR1 SGHTA, CDR2 FQGNSA. V lost 1 base to trimming and J lost 2 bases; unmatched junction nucleotides: 5. This CDR3 contains 16 residues. CDR3 sequence (DNA): TGTGCCAGCAGCTTAGGGCCAGGGACAGGGCAAGAGACCCAGTACTTC. It encodes CASSLGPGTGQETQYF.

This clonotype was seen a handful of times. The chain uses TRBV10-3 and TRBJ2-7; the D gene is possibly TRBD1 (5 bases). The germline V and J ends were trimmed by 10 bases and 1 base, with 14 bases remaining between them. CDR1 ENHRY and CDR2 SYGVKD come from the germline V gene. The CDR3 loop spans 13 amino acids. The CDR3 loop is CATGNPGSYEQYF. The CDR3, as DNA: TGTGCCACAGGGAATCCCGGATCCTACGAGCAGTACTTC.

The genes are TRBV20-1 and TRBJ2-5; 9 positions match TRBD1. With V trimmed by 6 bases and J by 0 bases, 8 bases remained unmatched. Germline loops: CDR1 DFQATT, CDR2 SNEGSKA (reference sequence). CDR3 length equals 15 residues. As DNA, the CDR3 is TGCAGTGCAGAACTCAGACAGGGGGACCAAGAGACCCAGTACTTC. Translating gives CSAELRQGDQETQYF.

This clonotype has just a few counts. The CDR3 protein is CASSELVSYSYEQYF. CDR3 in DNA: TGTGCCAGCAGTGAGTTAGTCAGCTACTCCTACGAGCAGTACTTC. The chain couples TRBV6-1 to TRBJ2-7; D is ambiguous. The CDR3 covers 15 residues. The V and J ends lost 3 bases and 0 bases respectively, with 12 bases between them. In germline, CDR1 is MNHNS, CDR2 SASEGT.

The rearrangement joins TRBV18 to TRBJ1-5; D gene uncertain. V lost 3 bases, J lost 0 bases, and 6 bases lay in between. The germline V gene has CDR1 KGHSH and CDR2 LQKENI. The CDR3 contains 14 residues. The CDR3 loop is CASSPGNSNQPQHF. CDR3 nucleotide sequence: TGTGCCAGCTCACCTGGGAATAGCAATCAGCCCCAGCATTTT.